The source of this T cell receptor beta chain is a study of lymphopenia after photon versus proton radiotherapy. Study-level results: Authors raise, but do not show, better survival with proton therapy. Post-nadir TCR diversity decline inversely tracked overall survival among those who died. Photon-treated patients lost naive T cells and TCR diversity; proton-treated stayed stable. After the lymphocyte nadir, photon-treated repertoires showed oligoclonal expansion, especially of CD8+ Temra cells.

Sequenced by immunoSEQ multiplex PCR; TCRdb stores in-frame clones only, minus some. The data show about 160,000 clones, approximately 86% seen once. CDR1 MDHEN and CDR2 SYDVKM come from the germline V gene. The CDR3 spans 13 residues. V lost 7 bases, J lost 6 bases, and 12 bases lay in between. A word on this clone: The antigen is undetermined.

The TCR sequence derives from a man over 45 with gastric cancer. Here the sequenced sample was peripheral blood, taken from a patient treated with photon-based radiotherapy. The chain links TRBV28 to TRBJ2-2; D is tentatively TRBD1 or TRBD2 (6 bases each). CDR3 loop: CASTTGGAGELFF. CDR3 DNA: TGTGCCAGCACCACCGGGGGCGCCGGGGAGCTGTTTTTT.